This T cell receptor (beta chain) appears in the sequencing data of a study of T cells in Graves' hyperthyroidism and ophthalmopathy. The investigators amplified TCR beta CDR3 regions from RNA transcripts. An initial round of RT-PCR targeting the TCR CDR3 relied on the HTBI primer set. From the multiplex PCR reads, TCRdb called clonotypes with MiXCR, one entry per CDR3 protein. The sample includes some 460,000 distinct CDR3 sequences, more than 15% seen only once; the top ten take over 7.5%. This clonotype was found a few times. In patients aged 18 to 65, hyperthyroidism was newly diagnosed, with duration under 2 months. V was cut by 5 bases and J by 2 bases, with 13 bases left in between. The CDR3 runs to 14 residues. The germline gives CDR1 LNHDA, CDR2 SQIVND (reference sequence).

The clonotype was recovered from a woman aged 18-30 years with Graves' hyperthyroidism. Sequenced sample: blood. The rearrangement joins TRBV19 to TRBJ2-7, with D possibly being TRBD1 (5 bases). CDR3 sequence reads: CASSSPWGPYEQYF. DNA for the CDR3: TGTGCCAGTAGTTCCCCCTGGGGCCCCTACGAGCAGTACTTC.